This TCR beta chain was found in a study of tumor-infiltrating lymphocytes in primary liver carcinoma (dated by TCRdb to 2016 to 2017). Study-wide context: Between late 2015 and early 2016, roughly 5 patients in China with histopathologically diagnosed primary liver carcinoma had their tumors surgically resected. The five patients had tumors of stage T1-T3 N0M0, with maximum diameters ranging from about 4 to 11 cm. The five patients, three men and two women aged 30 to 69 years, had hepatocellular carcinoma (four) or combined HCC and intrahepatic cholangiocarcinoma (one). Each sample produced roughly 3.5 to 7.5 million productive TCRbeta reads, and read depth showed no significant difference between tissue types. The study combined TCRbeta repertoire sequencing, expression microarrays and whole-exome sequencing across five regions of each liver tumor, with adjacent normal tissue and blood. A total of about 35 specimens from 5 patients went through TCRbeta repertoire sequencing, namely 25 tumor regions, 5 adjacent noncancerous liver tissues and 5 peripheral blood samples. Repertoires from technical replicates were highly reproducible, with mean shared-clone rates roughly 0.86 and correlation coefficients above 0.95.

Starting from roughly 500 ng total RNA, TCRbeta-specific cDNA was produced by reverse transcription with a constant-region primer and ProtoScript II reverse transcriptase. Three nested multiplex PCR rounds, following a slightly modified ARM-PCR procedure, were used to build the TCRbeta libraries. Each of the first two PCR rounds ran for roughly 9 cycles using multiplex TRBV1-TRBV30 forward primers together with a Cbeta reverse primer. Sample barcodes and Illumina adapters were added in a final 25-cycle PCR with Deep VentR polymerase. Before sequencing, amplicons between 200 and 500 bp were purified from gel using a QIAquick gel extraction kit. The TCRbeta amplicons were sequenced with 250-bp paired-end reads on an Illumina HiSeq 2500. The study's processing was this. To recover full CDR3 sequences, reads were quality-trimmed using Trimmomatic v0.33 and paired reads were then merged using FLASH v1.2.11. MiGEC v1.2.1b assigned V, D and J germline segments to the rearranged TCRbeta sequences. VDJtools v1.0.0 computed clonotype statistics and Shannon-Wiener diversity indices. Except for diversity analysis, only each sample's 250 most abundant clonotypes were used in subsequent analyses to reduce sampling bias. Clones were called with MiXCR by TCRdb after fastp trimmed the public reads at Q25, and only in-frame beta chains were retained. Rows are unified per CDR3 protein, each entry keeping the most common DNA and genes. In this record, the V and J calls reflect TCRdb's handling and not the investigators' own analysis. In all, the sample holds approximately 210,000 distinct CDR3 sequences, and around 60% of those were seen once. The top ten constitute about 7.1% of the sample.

Blood RNA was extracted from unsorted whole blood with TRIzol reagent; germline DNA came from the DNeasy Blood & Tissue kit. Patients had chronic HBV infection and were treatment-naive at sampling. Before surgery, 3 to 4.5 milliliters of peripheral blood were collected into K2EDTA tubes. What the research found in general, with its limitations: Because sequencing covered only the TCR beta chain and unpaired alpha chains were not captured, true repertoire diversity is likely underestimated. Only a few patients were included in the study, and the authors note that the findings should be validated in a larger study. Comparison of CD4+ and CD8+ T cell repertoires was precluded by the use of bulk unsorted samples. Repertoire overlap was found to be higher between tumor regions (mean roughly 35%) than between tumor-adjacent (around 17%) or tumor-blood (14%) pairs, consistent with antigen-driven expansion. A significantly larger repertoire fraction was made up by the top 250 clones in tumors than in blood (p = 0.039).

With regard to this clonotype: What antigen it recognizes has not been identified. A much larger clone differs from this one at a single base, so this may be a read error.

CDR1 and CDR2, per the germline V gene (reference sequence), are MNHNY and SVGAGI. There are 14 amino acids in the CDR3, from cysteine to phenylalanine inclusive. The sequence is cut down to CDR3 DNA, 42 bases in frame from base 1. The source material was peripheral blood. The clonotype originates from a woman aged 60-70 years with primary liver carcinoma and hepatitis B virus infection. The V gene is TRBV6-6 and the J gene is TRBJ1-1; a weak D assignment points to TRBD1 (6 bases agree). The DNA is TGTGCCAGCAGCGGGTGGACAGTGAACACTGATGCTTTCTTT. This yields the protein CASSGWTVNTDAFF.